The rows below give T cell receptor beta chains drawn from one sample of a study of Ad26.COV2.S vaccination and SARS-CoV-2 variants. Only in-frame clones appear in the TCRdb table, and some are missing; sequencing was by immunoSEQ multiplex PCR. The sample consists of a few hundred thousand clones, around 92% of them appearing once. The input for sequencing was peripheral blood, taken in a trial of Ad26.COV2.S vaccine versus placebo. These receptor sequences come from a person aged 18 to 59 who received the Ad26.COV2.S COVID-19 vaccine or a placebo. CDR3s include the opening cysteine and the closing phenylalanine or tryptophan. Fields, in order: clone size, J gene, D gene, V gene, CDR3 protein, CDR3 DNA. D genes are given only for firm matches. Size is stated for part of the rows, as once, few or many counts, or as a class when the clone is expanded.

clone size: once
J gene: TRBJ2-2
D gene: -
V gene: TRBV5-1
CDR3 protein: CASSLASSSNTGELFF
CDR3 DNA: TGCGCCAGCAGCTTAGCGTCCAGTTCGAACACCGGGGAGCTGTTTTTT

clone size: once
J gene: TRBJ1-1
D gene: TRBD1
V gene: TRBV5-1
CDR3 protein: CASSQRQGGNTEAFF
CDR3 DNA: TGCGCCAGCAGCCAAAGACAGGGGGGGAACACTGAAGCTTTCTTT

clone size: -
J gene: TRBJ2-7
D gene: TRBD1
V gene: TRBV5-4
CDR3 protein: CASSVDRGLYEQYF
CDR3 DNA: TGTGCCAGCAGCGTGGACAGGGGGCTGTACGAGCAGTACTTC

clone size: -
J gene: TRBJ2-5
D gene: TRBD1
V gene: TRBV7-7
CDR3 protein: CASSLGQRETQYF
CDR3 DNA: TGTGCCAGCAGCTTGGGACAGAGAGAGACCCAGTACTTC

clone size: -
J gene: TRBJ2-1
D gene: TRBD2
V gene: TRBV9
CDR3 protein: CASSFSGGPRNEQFF
CDR3 DNA: TGTGCCAGCAGCTTTAGCGGGGGGCCTAGGAATGAGCAGTTCTTC

clone size: few
J gene: TRBJ2-7
D gene: -
V gene: TRBV2
CDR3 protein: CASSVGRTTSEQYF
CDR3 DNA: TGTGCCAGCAGTGTAGGCCGCACTACCTCCGAGCAGTACTTC

clone size: -
J gene: TRBJ1-1
D gene: -
V gene: TRBV28
CDR3 protein: CASTGTIIMNTEAFF
CDR3 DNA: TGTGCCAGCACCGGGACTATTATTATGAACACTGAAGCTTTCTTT

clone size: -
J gene: TRBJ1-3
D gene: -
V gene: TRBV5-6
CDR3 protein: CASSRRSGNTIYF
CDR3 DNA: TGTGCCAGCAGCCGTCGGTCTGGAAACACCATATATTTT

clone size: -
J gene: TRBJ2-7
D gene: TRBD1
V gene: TRBV20-1
CDR3 protein: CSAAPGGEQYF
CDR3 DNA: TGCAGTGCTGCCCCAGGGGGCGAGCAGTACTTC

clone size: -
J gene: TRBJ1-6
D gene: -
V gene: TRBV7-9
CDR3 protein: CASRPPDSNSPLHF
CDR3 DNA: TGTGCCAGCAGACCCCCGGACAGCAATTCACCCCTCCACTTT

clone size: once
J gene: TRBJ1-6
D gene: -
V gene: TRBV7-2
CDR3 protein: CASSSSFLINSPLHF
CDR3 DNA: TGTGCCAGCAGCTCTTCTTTCCTGATCAATTCACCCCTCCACTTT

clone size: few
J gene: TRBJ1-1
D gene: -
V gene: TRBV19
CDR3 protein: CASSSTDQGVRGAFF
CDR3 DNA: TGTGCCAGTAGTAGTACAGACCAGGGCGTGAGAGGGGCTTTCTTT

clone size: -
J gene: TRBJ1-3
D gene: -
V gene: TRBV7-9
CDR3 protein: CANSREANTIYF
CDR3 DNA: TGTGCCAACTCCCGGGAAGCGAACACCATATATTTT

clone size: -
J gene: TRBJ1-5
D gene: -
V gene: TRBV20-1
CDR3 protein: CSASQGPTNQPQHF
CDR3 DNA: TGCAGTGCTAGTCAGGGACCCACCAATCAGCCCCAGCATTTT

clone size: -
J gene: TRBJ1-1
D gene: -
V gene: TRBV19
CDR3 protein: CASSATRGFAEAFF
CDR3 DNA: TGTGCCAGTAGTGCGACCCGGGGTTTCGCTGAAGCTTTCTTT

clone size: -
J gene: TRBJ1-4
D gene: -
V gene: TRBV19
CDR3 protein: CASSIQALNEKLFF
CDR3 DNA: TGTGCCAGTAGTATTCAGGCCCTTAATGAAAAACTGTTTTTT

clone size: -
J gene: TRBJ2-7
D gene: -
V gene: TRBV7-2
CDR3 protein: CASSSRGRGGVLEQYF
CDR3 DNA: TGTGCCAGCAGCTCCCGGGGCCGGGGCGGGGTCCTCGAGCAGTACTTC

clone size: -
J gene: TRBJ1-4
D gene: -
V gene: TRBV7-9
CDR3 protein: CASTDQREKLFF
CDR3 DNA: TGTGCCAGCACGGACCAGAGGGAAAAACTGTTTTTT

clone size: -
J gene: TRBJ1-5
D gene: -
V gene: TRBV19
CDR3 protein: CASSRTTNQPQHF
CDR3 DNA: TGTGCCAGTAGTCGGACAACGAATCAGCCCCAGCATTTT

clone size: -
J gene: TRBJ2-3
D gene: TRBD2
V gene: TRBV2
CDR3 protein: CASSEPGLAGWGETQYF
CDR3 DNA: TGTGCCAGCAGTGAACCGGGACTAGCGGGGTGGGGGGAAACGCAGTATTTT

clone size: -
J gene: TRBJ2-5
D gene: -
V gene: TRBV18
CDR3 protein: CASSPPLLQGETQYF
CDR3 DNA: TGTGCCAGCTCACCACCTCTCCTCCAGGGAGAGACCCAGTACTTC

clone size: -
J gene: TRBJ2-5
D gene: -
V gene: TRBV11-3
CDR3 protein: CASSASGETQYF
CDR3 DNA: TGTGCCAGCAGCGCTAGTGGGGAGACCCAGTACTTC

clone size: -
J gene: TRBJ1-1
D gene: -
V gene: TRBV4-3
CDR3 protein: CASSQGRWRAENTEAFF
CDR3 DNA: TGCGCCAGCAGCCAAGGACGCTGGAGGGCGGAGAACACTGAAGCTTTCTTT

clone size: -
J gene: TRBJ2-7
D gene: -
V gene: TRBV5-4
CDR3 protein: CASSPGDSYEQYF
CDR3 DNA: TGTGCCAGCAGCCCCGGGGATTCCTACGAGCAGTACTTC

clone size: -
J gene: TRBJ2-3
D gene: -
V gene: TRBV7-9
CDR3 protein: CASEGGLFTDTQYF
CDR3 DNA: TGTGCCAGCGAGGGGGGCCTATTCACAGATACGCAGTATTTT

clone size: -
J gene: TRBJ2-1
D gene: TRBD1
V gene: TRBV10-1
CDR3 protein: CASRLDRDEYNEQFF
CDR3 DNA: TGCGCCAGCAGGCTGGACAGGGATGAGTACAATGAGCAGTTCTTC

clone size: -
J gene: TRBJ2-3
D gene: -
V gene: TRBV5-4
CDR3 protein: CASSLEGGEASTDTQYF
CDR3 DNA: TGTGCCAGCAGCTTGGAGGGCGGGGAAGCTAGCACAGATACGCAGTATTTT

clone size: -
J gene: TRBJ2-1
D gene: TRBD2
V gene: TRBV5-6
CDR3 protein: CASSLGRTSGHSYNEQFF
CDR3 DNA: TGTGCCAGCAGCTTGGGACGGACTAGCGGGCATTCCTACAATGAGCAGTTCTTC

clone size: -
J gene: TRBJ2-3
D gene: -
V gene: TRBV6-2/TRBV6-3
CDR3 protein: CASSYPSGEFDTQYF
CDR3 DNA: TGTGCCAGCAGTTACCCGAGTGGTGAGTTTGATACGCAGTATTTT

clone size: -
J gene: TRBJ2-7
D gene: TRBD2
V gene: TRBV19
CDR3 protein: CASRERGGLRYEQYF
CDR3 DNA: TGTGCCAGTAGGGAGCGGGGGGGCCTTAGATACGAGCAGTACTTC

clone size: -
J gene: TRBJ1-5
D gene: -
V gene: TRBV4-3
CDR3 protein: CASSQEPVGNQPQHF
CDR3 DNA: TGCGCCAGCAGCCAAGAGCCAGTAGGCAATCAGCCCCAGCATTTT

clone size: -
J gene: TRBJ2-2
D gene: -
V gene: TRBV27
CDR3 protein: CASSDSPYGTGELFF
CDR3 DNA: TGTGCCAGCAGCGACAGCCCCTATGGGACCGGGGAGCTGTTTTTT

clone size: -
J gene: TRBJ1-5
D gene: TRBD1
V gene: TRBV28
CDR3 protein: CASSPTGGYSNQPQHF
CDR3 DNA: TGTGCCAGCAGTCCGACAGGGGGCTATAGCAATCAGCCCCAGCATTTT